Below are 22 T cell receptor beta chains sequenced from a single sample in a study of blood T cell repertoires in COVID-19. TCRdb's copy holds only in-frame clones and misses some; the assay was immunoSEQ multiplex PCR. The sample shows 85,000 to 95,000 clones, about 78% of them seen only once. Source material: peripheral blood. The receptor set was obtained from an elderly woman with acute or convalescent COVID-19.

The V call is TRBV7-2, the J call TRBJ2-2; TRBD2 matches 9 bases. This CDR3 has 15 amino acids. The J segment lost 4 bases and the V segment lost 3 bases, leaving 3 bases of the junction unmatched. The germline CDR1 and CDR2 sequences are SGHTA and FQGNSA. CDR3 sequence (DNA): TGTGCCAGCAGCTTTAGCGGGGGCTCCACCGGGGAGCTGTTTTTT. Translating gives CASSFSGGSTGELFF.

This clone has a handful of counts. The rearrangement joins TRBV9 to TRBJ1-2, with 7 bases aligning to TRBD1. The CDR3 covers 17 residues. The ends lost 3 bases at V and 0 bases at J; junction bases unmatched: 11. Germline V gene sequence: CDR1 SGDLS, CDR2 YYNGEE. In DNA form, the CDR3 reads TGTGCCAGCAGCGGATCGGGACAGCGGAACTCTAACTATGGCTACACCTTC. Amino acids: CASSGSGQRNSNYGYTF.

V gene TRBV4-3 combines with J gene TRBJ1-4; D is unclear. This CDR3 region has 16 residues. Per the germline V gene, CDR1 is LGHNA and CDR2 is YSLEER. V lost 8 bases and J 5 bases, leaving 21 bases between the germline ends. The CDR3 here is CASRNPLQPTNEKLFF. The CDR3 DNA reads as TGCGCCAGCCGGAACCCTTTACAGCCTACGAATGAAAAACTGTTTTTT.

The chain uses TRBV5-6 and TRBJ1-2, with D possibly TRBD1 on 5 matching bases. CDR1 and CDR2 (germline): SGHDT, YYEEEE. Trimming removed 4 bases from V and 8 bases from J, with 15 bases in between. The CDR3 totals 13 residues. CDR3: CASSAFTRVGYTF. The CDR3 DNA sequence: TGTGCCAGCAGCGCATTTACCAGGGTGGGCTACACCTTC.

The chain links TRBV5-1 to TRBJ2-7; 8 bases are shared with TRBD1. The CDR3 totals 14 residues. Germline CDR1 is SGHRS and CDR2 is YFSETQ. V was clipped by 3 bases and J by 5 bases; unmatched bases: 7. The CDR3 nucleotides are TGCGCCAGCAGCTGGGACAGGTTCGGGGACGAGCAGTACTTC. It specifies CASSWDRFGDEQYF.

In its sample, this clone was seen once. The rearrangement uses TRBV10-3 and TRBJ2-7; 8 positions agree with TRBD1. V lost 10 bases, J lost 3 bases, and 5 bases stayed unmatched. Per the germline V gene, CDR1 is ENHRY and CDR2 is SYGVKD. This CDR3 has 12 residues. For the CDR3, the DNA is TGTGCCACCGGACAGGGAGACTACGAGCAGTACTTC. It yields the protein CATGQGDYEQYF.

In its sample, this clone was seen a few times. V is TRBV14 and J is TRBJ1-2; no firm D call. Germline CDR1 reads SGHDN; CDR2 reads FVKESK. V dropped 0 bases and J dropped 11 bases, with 16 bases sitting between them. The CDR3 length is 14 residues. This chain's CDR3 is CASSQDRPGFGYTF. The CDR3, as DNA: TGTGCCAGCAGCCAAGATAGGCCGGGTTTTGGATACACCTTC. Variable domain in full (rest from reference TRBV14 and TRBJ1-2): EAGVTQFPSHSVIEKGQTVTLRCDPISGHDNLYWYRRVMGKEIKFLLHFVKESKQDESGMPNNRFLAERTGGTYSTLKVQPAELEDSGVYFCASSQDRPGFGYTFGSGTRLTVV.

The chain is built from TRBV19 and TRBJ1-2; no reliable D call. In germline, CDR1 is LNHDA, CDR2 SQIVND (reference sequence). Trimming took 3 bases from V and 8 from J, leaving 16 bases between them. The CDR3 runs 14 residues. CDR3 sequence: CASSIKSGGYGYTF. In nucleotides, the CDR3 is TGTGCCAGTAGTATCAAGTCGGGAGGCTACGGCTACACCTTC.

This chain uses TRBV7-6 with TRBJ1-1, with a weak D call TRBD1 (6 bases). This CDR3 is 16 amino acids long. The ends were cut back, 5 bases at V and 3 bases at J, with 19 bases in the middle. CDR1 is SGHVS, CDR2 FNYEAQ, per germline. The chain's CDR3 is CASSPRFRDKYTEAFF. The CDR3, as DNA: TGTGCCAGCAGCCCTAGATTCCGGGACAAATACACTGAAGCTTTCTTT.

This chain connects TRBV5-4 to TRBJ1-2, with TRBD1 identical over 7 bases. CDR1 is SGHNT, CDR2 YYREEE, per germline (reference sequence). Trimming cost V 5 bases and J 0 bases; bases outside gene matches: 4. The CDR3 sequence is 14 residues long. This CDR3 reads CASSFGTANYGYTF. The CDR3 DNA reads TGTGCCAGCAGTTTCGGGACAGCTAACTATGGCTACACCTTC. Combining the CDR3 with reference TRBV5-4 and TRBJ1-2 gives the whole variable domain ETGVTQSPTHLIKTRGQQVTLRCSSQSGHNTVSWYQQALGQGPQFIFQYYREEENGRGNFPPRFSGLQFPNYSSELNVNALELDDSALYLCASSFGTANYGYTFGSGTRLTVV.

Concerning this clone: The germline gene is not matched at one end of the junction; a read error may be the cause. The chain links TRBV7-7 to TRBJ1-5; D ambiguous. The CDR3 length is 13 residues. The germline V gene has CDR1 SSHAT and CDR2 FNYEAQ (reference sequence). The CDR3 spells CASSLTPNQPQHF. Written as DNA, the CDR3 is TGTGCTAGCAGCTTAACACCAAATCAGCCCCAGCATTTT.

This clone came up once. This rearrangement joins TRBV3-1 (or the pseudogene TRBV3-2) to TRBJ1-1, with D tentatively TRBD1 (5 bases). The CDR3 extends over 14 amino acids. With 1 base removed from V and 1 base from J, the gap between germline ends came to 7 bases. The germline CDR1 and CDR2 sequences are LGHDT and YNNKEL (reference sequence). The CDR3 spells CASSQAGGNTEAFF. The CDR3, as DNA: TGTGCCAGCAGCCAAGCCGGGGGGAACACTGAAGCTTTCTTT.

The chain links TRBV5-1 to TRBJ1-1; D gene unclear. This CDR3 region has 16 residues. Trimming stripped 0 bases from V and 3 bases from J, with 15 bases between. The germline CDR1 and CDR2 sequences are SGHRS and YFSETQ. CDR3 coding DNA: TGCGCCAGCAGCTTGGGAGGGATAGGGCAGGACACTGAAGCTTTCTTT. Protein sequence: CASSLGGIGQDTEAFF.

The chain employs TRBV10-3 and TRBJ1-2; D is perhaps TRBD1 (6 bases). The germline V gene has CDR1 ENHRY and CDR2 SYGVKD. This CDR3 has 14 residues. Trimming shortened V by 0 bases and J by 4 bases, and 9 bases separated the two germline ends. CDR3 amino acids: CAISESGAGYGYTF. The CDR3 bases are TGTGCCATCAGTGAGTCGGGGGCAGGCTATGGCTACACCTTC.

This chain links TRBV27 with TRBJ1-2; D is undetermined. Germline loops: CDR1 MNHEY, CDR2 SMNVEV (reference sequence). Trimming left V 6 bases short and J 8 bases short, with 22 bases between. This CDR3 spans 15 amino acids. Written as DNA, the CDR3 is TGTGCCAGCAGACCCGGTGGCAGGATTAATATGGGCTACACCTTC. Translated: CASRPGGRINMGYTF.

The sample holds a few counts of this clone. J is TRBJ1-3 and V is TRBV4-2, with 10 bases aligning to TRBD1. Per germline, CDR1 LGHNA and CDR2 YNFKEQ. The CDR3 sequence is 15 residues long. V shed 3 bases, J shed 2 bases, and the junction held 1 base outside the gene matches. This CDR3 is CASSQGTGAGNTIYF. The CDR3 region has the DNA TGTGCCAGCAGCCAGGGGACAGGGGCTGGAAACACCATATATTTT.

The chain couples TRBV6-1 to TRBJ2-7; no definite D call. The CDR3 has 11 residues. Trimming took off 2 bases at V and 9 bases at J, with 8 bases between the two ends. Germline V gene data show CDR1 as MNHNS and CDR2 as SASEGT. Written as DNA, the CDR3 is TGTGCCAGCAGTGAAATCGCGAGGCAGTACTTC. Protein: CASSEIARQYF.

The chain recombines TRBV5-6 with TRBJ2-3, with 12 bases fitting TRBD2. There are 16 residues in the CDR3. V lost 0 bases to trimming and J lost 3 bases; unmatched junction nucleotides: 2. Germline V gene lookup returns CDR1 SGHDT and CDR2 YYEEEE. The DNA for the CDR3 is TGTGCCAGCAGCTTGGTTCTAGCGGGGGGGACAGATACGCAGTATTTT. Translating it yields CASSLVLAGGTDTQYF.

The V call is TRBV25-1, the J call TRBJ2-7, with D possibly TRBD1 on 6 matching bases. V lost 4 bases and J 4 bases, leaving 11 bases between the germline ends. In germline, CDR1 is MGHDK, CDR2 SYGVNS. This CDR3 contains 13 residues. CDR3 nucleotides: TGTGCCAGCAGTGTCAGGGGTCGGTACGAGCAGTACTTC. It specifies CASSVRGRYEQYF.

The J gene is TRBJ2-3, the V gene TRBV5-1, with D unresolved. V dropped 0 bases and J dropped 0 bases, with 5 bases sitting between them. Germline loops: CDR1 SGHRS, CDR2 YFSETQ. The CDR3 is 14 amino acids. The CDR3 DNA reads TGCGCCAGCAGCTTGGCCACTAGCACAGATACGCAGTATTTT. As protein: CASSLATSTDTQYF.

This clone was observed a handful of times. CDR3 sequence: CASSKDRGDQPQHF. In DNA form, the CDR3 reads TGTGCCAGTAGTAAAGACAGGGGCGATCAGCCCCAGCATTTT. The chain employs TRBV19 and TRBJ1-5, with TRBD1 identical over 8 bases. This CDR3 is 14 amino acids long. V dropped 4 bases and J dropped 5; count of bases not matched to a gene: 4. Per germline, CDR1 LNHDA and CDR2 SQIVND (reference sequence).

V usage is TRBV9 and J usage is TRBJ2-3; TRBD2 matches 16 bases. V lost 4 bases, J lost 2 bases, and 10 bases stayed unmatched. The CDR3 contains 19 residues. CDR1 and CDR2 from the germline V gene are SGDLS and YYNGEE. CDR3 DNA sequence: TGTGCCAGCAGCCCGGGACTAGCGGGGGGGCGGGCAGACACAGATACGCAGTATTTT. Residues: CASSPGLAGGRADTDTQYF.